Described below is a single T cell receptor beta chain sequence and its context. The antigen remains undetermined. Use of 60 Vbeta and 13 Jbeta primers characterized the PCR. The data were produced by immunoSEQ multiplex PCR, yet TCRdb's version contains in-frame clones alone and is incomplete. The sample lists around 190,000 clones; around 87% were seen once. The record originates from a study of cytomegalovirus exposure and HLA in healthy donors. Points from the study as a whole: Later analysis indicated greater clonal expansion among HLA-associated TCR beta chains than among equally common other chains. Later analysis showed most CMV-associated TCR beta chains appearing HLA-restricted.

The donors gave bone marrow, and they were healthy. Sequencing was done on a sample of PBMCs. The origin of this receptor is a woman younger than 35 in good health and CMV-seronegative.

The chain's CDR3 is CASNLQGALNEQYF. The CDR3 DNA reads TGTGCCAGCAACCTACAGGGGGCTCTAAACGAGCAGTACTTC. This chain uses TRBV2 with TRBJ2-5, with 9 bases that match TRBD1. The DNA end favors TRBJ2-7, so the J call may be wrong. The CDR3 is 14 amino acids. Germline CDR1 reads SNHLY; CDR2 reads FYNNEI.